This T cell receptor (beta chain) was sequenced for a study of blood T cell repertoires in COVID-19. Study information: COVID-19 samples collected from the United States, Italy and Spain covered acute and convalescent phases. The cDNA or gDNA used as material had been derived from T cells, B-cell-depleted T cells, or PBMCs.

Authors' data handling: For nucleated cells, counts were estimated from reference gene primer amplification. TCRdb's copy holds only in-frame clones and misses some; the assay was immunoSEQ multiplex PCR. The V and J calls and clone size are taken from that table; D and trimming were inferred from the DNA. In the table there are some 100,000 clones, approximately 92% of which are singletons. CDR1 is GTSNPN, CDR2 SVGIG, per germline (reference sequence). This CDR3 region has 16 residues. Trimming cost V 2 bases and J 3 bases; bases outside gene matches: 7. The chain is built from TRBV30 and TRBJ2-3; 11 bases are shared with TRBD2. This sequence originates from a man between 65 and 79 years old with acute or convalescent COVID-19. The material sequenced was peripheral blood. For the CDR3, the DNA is TGTGCCTGGAGTCTTTTTAGCGGGGGGGCAACAGATACGCAGTATTTT. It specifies CAWSLFSGGATDTQYF.